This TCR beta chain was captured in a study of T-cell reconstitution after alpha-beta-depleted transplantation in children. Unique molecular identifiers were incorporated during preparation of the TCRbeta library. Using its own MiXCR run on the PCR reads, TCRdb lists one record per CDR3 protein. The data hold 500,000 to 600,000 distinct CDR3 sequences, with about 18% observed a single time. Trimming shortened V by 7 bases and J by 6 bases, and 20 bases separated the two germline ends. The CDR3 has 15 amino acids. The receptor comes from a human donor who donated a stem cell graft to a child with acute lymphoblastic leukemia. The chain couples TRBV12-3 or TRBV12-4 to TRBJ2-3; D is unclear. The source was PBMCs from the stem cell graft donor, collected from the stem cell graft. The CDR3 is CASTPDTRERDTQYF. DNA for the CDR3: TGTGCCAGCACCCCAGACACCCGAGAACGGGATACGCAGTATTTT.